This TCR beta chain originates from a study of OX40 agonist ivuxolimab in advanced cancers. Background for the entire study: Ivuxolimab, which targeted the costimulatory receptor OX40 (CD134), was an agonistic, fully human IgG2 monoclonal antibody. Intravenous ivuxolimab was administered to patients every 2 weeks at six dose levels: 0.01, 0.1, 0.3, 1.5, 3 and 10 mg/kg. Among the approximately 50 dose-escalation patients, approximately 20 had hepatocellular carcinoma, roughly 15 melanoma, 9 renal cell carcinoma and 9 head and neck cancer. The dose-escalation cohort was about 83% male with a mean age of 60 years, ranging from roughly 23 to 90. Patients were allowed to have had prior anti-PD-1, anti-PD-L1 or anti-CTLA-4 therapy, and about 40% of the dose-escalation patients had been treated with checkpoint inhibitors. Partial responses occurred in three dose-escalation patients, of whom one had hepatocellular carcinoma and two had cutaneous melanoma. The purpose of peripheral TCRbeta sequencing was to test whether ivuxolimab changed TCR sequence diversity and led to clonal T-cell expansion. The paper reports the monotherapy dose-escalation portion (N = 52 patients) of the phase I ivuxolimab trial.

What the authors observed across the whole study: Low levels of normalized T-cell clonal expansion were also seen in some patients who did not respond. Which antigens the clonally expanded peripheral T cells were specific for was not determined. After ivuxolimab, more expanded clones were found on average in CD8+ T cells than in CD4+ T cells. Partial responders in the 0.1-3.0 mg/kg groups had among the lowest normalized peripheral clonal expansion, especially among CD8+ T cells. At doses of 0.1 to 3.0 mg/kg, clonal expansion of both CD4+ and CD8+ T cells in blood was seen between baseline and week 6.

The germline V gene sets CDR1 to MGHRA and CDR2 to YSYEKL. V drops 1 base and J drops 0 bases, leaving 16 bases in between. Including the terminal cysteine and phenylalanine, the CDR3 comprises 18 residues. The read is trimmed to its CDR3 DNA, 54 bases read in frame from base 1. For this clone: The antigen it binds to is not known. Base qualities are missing; no much larger clone stands one base away.

For sequencing of the TCRbeta CDR3 region, genomic DNA was extracted from the sorted cells. The immunoSEQ Assay was used for sequencing of TCRbeta CDR3 regions. TCRdb carries this immuneACCESS record with in-frame sequences only. Its versions omit some clonotypes, under half of them owing to an unresolved V gene in the studies checked, with the rest unexplained. The sample data list some 37,000 clones, and around 80% of these were observed just once. Under 2% of the sample rests with the top ten. The trial excluded patients who had a history of autoimmune disease or who were on systemic immunosuppression. Peripheral blood for TCR sequencing was collected from all dose cohorts at baseline, on cycle 4 day 1, and on cycle 7 day 1. Samples came from an open-label, multicenter, first-in-human phase I dose-escalation trial of ivuxolimab. The trial enrolled adults with locally advanced or metastatic head and neck squamous cell, hepatocellular, melanoma or renal cell carcinoma. Before TCR sequencing, CD4+ T cells and CD8+ T cells from peripheral blood were sorted into separate populations.

The source was CD4+ or CD8+ T cells sorted from blood, collected in a trial of the OX40 agonist ivuxolimab. This receptor was obtained from an adult with an advanced solid tumor such as melanoma, head and neck, liver or kidney cancer. In this chain, TRBV4-1 is recombined with TRBJ1-3; confidence is insufficient to name the D gene. Read as DNA, the sequence is TGCGCCAGCAGCCAAGGAGCCCCCCCCATGAGCTCTGGAAACACCATATATTTT. Its product reads: CASSQGAPPMSSGNTIYF.